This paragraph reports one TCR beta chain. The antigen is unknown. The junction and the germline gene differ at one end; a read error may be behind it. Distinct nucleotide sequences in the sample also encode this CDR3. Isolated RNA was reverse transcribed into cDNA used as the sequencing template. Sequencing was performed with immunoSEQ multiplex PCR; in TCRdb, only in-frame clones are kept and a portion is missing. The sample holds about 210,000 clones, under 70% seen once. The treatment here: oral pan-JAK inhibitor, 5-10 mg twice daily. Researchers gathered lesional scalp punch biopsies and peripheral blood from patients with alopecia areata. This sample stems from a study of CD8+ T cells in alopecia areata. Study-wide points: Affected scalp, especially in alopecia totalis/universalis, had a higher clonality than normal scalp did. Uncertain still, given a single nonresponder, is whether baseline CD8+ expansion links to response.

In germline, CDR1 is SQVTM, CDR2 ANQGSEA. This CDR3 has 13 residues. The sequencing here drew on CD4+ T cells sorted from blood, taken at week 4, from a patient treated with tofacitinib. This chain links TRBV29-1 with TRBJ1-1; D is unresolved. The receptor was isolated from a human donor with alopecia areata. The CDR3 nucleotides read TGCAGCGTCGAAGGACGTTTGAACACTGAAGCTTTCTTT. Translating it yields CSVEGRLNTEAFF. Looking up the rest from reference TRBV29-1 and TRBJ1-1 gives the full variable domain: SAVISQKPSRDICQRGTSLTIQCQVDSQVTMMFWYRQQPGQSLTLIATANQGSEATYESGFVIDKFPISRPNLTFSTLTVSNMSPEDSSIYLCSVEGRLNTEAFFGQGTRLTVV.